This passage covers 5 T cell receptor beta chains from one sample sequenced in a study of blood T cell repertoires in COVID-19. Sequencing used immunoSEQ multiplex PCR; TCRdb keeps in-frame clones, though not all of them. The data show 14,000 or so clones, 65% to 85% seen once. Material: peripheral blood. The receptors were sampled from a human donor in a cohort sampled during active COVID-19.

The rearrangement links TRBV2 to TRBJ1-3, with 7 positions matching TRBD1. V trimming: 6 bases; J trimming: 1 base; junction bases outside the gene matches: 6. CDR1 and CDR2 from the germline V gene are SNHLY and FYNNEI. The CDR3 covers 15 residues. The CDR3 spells CASRAGTASGNTIYF. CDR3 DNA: TGTGCCAGCAGGGCCGGGACAGCGTCTGGAAACACCATATATTTT.

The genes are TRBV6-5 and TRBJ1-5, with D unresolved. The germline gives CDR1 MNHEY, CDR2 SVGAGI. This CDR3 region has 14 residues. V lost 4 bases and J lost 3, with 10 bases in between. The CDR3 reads CASSFRQDNQPQHF. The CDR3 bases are TGTGCCAGCAGTTTTAGACAAGACAATCAGCCCCAGCATTTT.

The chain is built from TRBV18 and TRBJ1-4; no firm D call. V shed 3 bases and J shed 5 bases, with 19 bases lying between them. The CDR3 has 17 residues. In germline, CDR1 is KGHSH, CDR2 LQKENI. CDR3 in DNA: TGTGCCAGCTCACCCGCCCTCCTTGGGAGCCTGAATGAAAAACTGTTTTTT. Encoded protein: CASSPALLGSLNEKLFF.

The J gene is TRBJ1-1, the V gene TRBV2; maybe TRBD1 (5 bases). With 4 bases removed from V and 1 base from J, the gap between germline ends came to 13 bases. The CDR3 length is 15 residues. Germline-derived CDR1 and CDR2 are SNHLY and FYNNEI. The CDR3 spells CASSVGKGPNTEAFF. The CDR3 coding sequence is TGTGCCAGCAGTGTAGGTAAGGGGCCGAACACTGAAGCTTTCTTT.

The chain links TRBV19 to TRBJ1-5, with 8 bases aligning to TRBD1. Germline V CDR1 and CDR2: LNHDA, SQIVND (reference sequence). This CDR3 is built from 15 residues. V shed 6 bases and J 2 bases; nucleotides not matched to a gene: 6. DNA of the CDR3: TGTGCCAGTAGCTCAGGGGGCGCGGGCAATCAGCCCCAGCATTTT. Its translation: CASSSGGAGNQPQHF.